The source of this T cell receptor (beta chain) is a study of early T cells in non-severe SARS-CoV-2 infection. Study overall: Bulk RNA isolated from unsorted whole blood underwent sequencing; chains were not paired. Study-level findings and limits: Anti-spike CD8 responses were favored in VDJdb matching, and private and CD4 specificities were missed.

A remark on this clonotype: Its antigen is unknown.

CDR1 is MDHEN, CDR2 SYDVKM, per germline. The CDR3 consists of 12 residues. V was clipped by 11 bases and J by 5 bases, with 13 bases between them. cDNA molecules, individually, were tagged with unique molecular identifiers. TCRdb ran MiXCR on the 5' RACE reads and lists one entry per CDR3 protein. The sample shows around 60,000 distinct CDR3 sequences, more than 9.5% of them seen only once. The chain is built from TRBV28 and TRBJ2-1; D is possibly TRBD1 (6 bases). This receptor was obtained from an adult who was a healthcare worker with PCR-confirmed SARS-CoV-2 infection or an uninfected control (not recorded which). Sequencing was performed on whole blood. The CDR3 DNA reads as TGTGCCGGTCAAACAGGGAACAATGAGCAGTTCTTC. Translated, it gives CAGQTGNNEQFF.